The 5 T cell receptor beta chains listed next were all sequenced from one sample in a study of cytomegalovirus exposure and HLA in healthy donors. This table comes from immunoSEQ multiplex PCR, and its TCRdb copy is limited to in-frame clones, with some not included. The table has about 120,000 clones, 88% seen once. Sequenced: PBMCs. Every receptor here comes from a woman between 18 and 29 years old in good health and CMV-seropositive.

This clone was detected only once. CDR3 nucleotides: TGCGCCAGCAGCTTGGCCGGGTCACAATACGAGCAGTACTTC. Translation gives CASSLAGSQYEQYF. The genes are TRBV5-1 and TRBJ2-7; D gene unclear. Germline lookup yields CDR1 SGHRS and CDR2 YFSETQ. V dropped 0 bases and J dropped 4 bases, with 11 bases sitting between them. The CDR3 extends over 14 amino acids.

This clone was observed a single time. CDR3 residues: CASSLDLAGGSYEQYF. The CDR3 nucleotides read TGTGCCAGCAGCTTAGATTTGGCGGGAGGTTCCTACGAGCAGTACTTC. This sequence joins TRBV11-2 and TRBJ2-7; TRBD2 aligns across 8 bases. The CDR3 is 16 amino acids. V was pared by 0 bases and J by 1 base, with 5 bases of the junction left unmatched. The germline CDR1 and CDR2 sequences are SGHAT and FQNNGV.

V gene TRBV5-1 combines with J gene TRBJ1-1; 8 bases are shared with TRBD1. The J segment lost 5 bases and the V segment lost 5 bases, leaving 5 bases of the junction unmatched. The CDR3 spans 13 residues. CDR1 and CDR2 (germline): SGHRS, YFSETQ. The CDR3 reads CASSSGQVTEAFF. The CDR3 nucleotides are TGCGCCAGCAGTTCGGGACAGGTAACTGAAGCTTTCTTT.

The rearrangement links TRBV7-9 to TRBJ1-3; 9 positions agree with TRBD1. Germline CDR1 reads SEHNR; CDR2 reads FQNEAQ (reference sequence). CDR3 length: 14 residues. V shed 5 bases, J shed 7 bases, and the junction held 6 bases outside the gene matches. In nucleotides, the CDR3 is TGTGCCAGCAGCCTGGGACAGGGTGGGAACACCATATATTTT. Residues: CASSLGQGGNTIYF.

This clone came up many times. CDR3 sequence: CARSLGQGVLWQPQHF. The CDR3 DNA sequence: TGTGCCAGAAGCTTGGGACAGGGGGTGTTATGGCAGCCCCAGCATTTT. The chain carries TRBV5-3 and TRBJ1-5; 9 bases agree with TRBD1. TRBV5-3 is treated as an ORF (open reading frame) with a function not yet certain. After removal of 0 bases from V and 7 bases from J, the junction contained 8 bases not matched to a gene. The CDR3 runs to 16 residues.